These 29 T cell receptor beta chains were sequenced from one sample in a study of T cells after yellow fever vaccination. TCRdb re-derived calls from the 5' RACE reads in MiXCR, one entry per CDR3 protein. The sample lists 320,000 or so distinct CDR3 sequences, approximately 8% occurring once. This material consisted of PBMCs, taken about 49 days after the first yellow fever vaccination. These receptors all stem from a man in his late teens or twenties who received the YFV17D yellow fever vaccine.

The V and J genes are TRBV24-1 and TRBJ1-2; the D is unclear. Germline lookup yields CDR1 KGHDR and CDR2 SFDVKD. The CDR3 has 15 residues. With 2 bases removed from V and 4 bases from J, the gap between germline ends came to 13 bases. CDR3 loop: CATSDSPGTGYGYTF. Here the CDR3 DNA reads TGTGCCACCAGTGATTCCCCAGGCACTGGCTATGGCTACACCTTC.

V is TRBV12-3 or TRBV12-4 and J is TRBJ2-1; D gene ambiguous. CDR3 length: 15 amino acids. Trimming left V 5 bases short and J 6 bases short, with 17 bases between. CDR3 protein: CASSTMLGRTNEQFF. For the CDR3, the DNA is TGTGCCAGCAGTACCATGCTTGGACGGACCAATGAGCAGTTCTTC.

This clonotype was found a few times. The chain recombines TRBV10-3 with TRBJ2-1; 8 bases align to TRBD1. The CDR3 runs 17 residues. V trimming: 8 bases; J trimming: 0 bases; junction bases outside the gene matches: 12. CDR1 and CDR2 (germline): ENHRY, SYGVKD. CDR3 nucleotides: TGTGCCATCTCGATGGAACTGACAGGGGTCTCCTACAATGAGCAGTTCTTC. Its protein is CAISMELTGVSYNEQFF.

This clonotype has a handful of counts. The chain has TRBV7-2 and TRBJ2-1, with 11 positions matching TRBD2. The CDR3 totals 16 residues. V shed 5 bases, J shed 0 bases, and the junction held 3 bases outside the gene matches. The germline V gene encodes CDR1 SGHTA and CDR2 FQGNSA. The CDR3 DNA reads as TGTGCCAGCAGCAAACTAGCGGGGGACTCCTACAATGAGCAGTTCTTC. Residues: CASSKLAGDSYNEQFF.

V and J are TRBV30 and TRBJ2-5; 12 nucleotides match TRBD2. CDR3 length: 15 residues. The germline CDR1 and CDR2 sequences are GTSNPN and SVGIG (reference sequence). The junction had 2 bases not matched to a gene; V was cut back by 0 bases and J by 3 bases. The CDR3 reads CAWSVRLAGEETQYF. CDR3 sequence (DNA): TGTGCCTGGAGTGTACGACTAGCGGGGGAAGAGACCCAGTACTTC.

In regard to this clonotype: The junction departs from the called germline gene at one end, perhaps through a read error. V and J are TRBV27 and TRBJ2-3; D possibly matches TRBD1 or TRBD2 (5 bases each). The CDR3 length is 15 residues. Germline V CDR1 and CDR2: MNHEY, SMNVEV (reference sequence). CDR3 bases: TGTGCCAGCAGTTTGAGGGGTAGGGGTTCAGATACGCTGTATTTT. It specifies CASSLRGRGSDTLYF.

In this sample, this clonotype turned up a few times. The V call is TRBV6-2 or TRBV6-3, the J call TRBJ2-7; D is unresolved. Germline values: CDR1 MNHEY, CDR2 SVGEGT. V was shortened by 6 bases and J by 3 bases, with 6 bases between the two germline ends. The CDR3 consists of 11 residues. The CDR3 DNA reads as TGTGCCAGCAGAACGAACTACGAGCAGTACGTC. Translating it yields CASRTNYEQYV.

This clonotype has only a few counts. This chain uses TRBV7-8 with TRBJ2-3; tentative D call: TRBD2 (7 bases). The CDR3 totals 18 residues. CDR1 is SGHVS, CDR2 FQNEAQ, per germline. V gave up 2 bases and J gave up 0 bases, with 18 bases separating them. CDR3 coding DNA: TGTGCCAGCAGCTTATCCCCTGGGGGGGGCGCTAGCACAGATACGCAGTATTTT. Protein product: CASSLSPGGGASTDTQYF.

The chain couples TRBV6-5 to TRBJ2-2; D could derive from TRBD1 or TRBD2 (5 bases each). There are 15 residues in the CDR3. Per the germline V gene, CDR1 is MNHEY and CDR2 is SVGAGI. The V end lost 2 bases, the J end lost 4 bases, and 11 bases lay between the germline ends. The CDR3 spells CASSYGFGGTGELFF. The DNA for the CDR3 is TGTGCCAGCAGTTACGGGTTTGGGGGCACCGGGGAGCTGTTTTTT.

The chain links TRBV28 to TRBJ2-5; D tentatively fits TRBD1 or TRBD2 (5 bases each). The CDR3 totals 16 residues. V was trimmed by 6 bases and J by 4 bases, leaving 21 bases between them. CDR1 and CDR2 (germline): MDHEN, SYDVKM. Here the CDR3 DNA reads TGTGCCAGCAGCTCACCGGGACGAGGGAAAGGAGAGACCCAGTACTTC. It is translated as CASSSPGRGKGETQYF. The full variable domain, its missing parts supplied by reference TRBV28 and TRBJ2-5, is DVKVTQSSRYLVKRTGEKVFLECVQDMDHENMFWYRQDPGLGLRLIYFSYDVKMKEKGDIPEGYSVSREKKERFSLILESASTNQTSMYLCASSSPGRGKGETQYFGPGTRLLVL.

This clonotype was seen only a few times. The CDR3 is CSAGWEQFF. The CDR3 bases are TGCAGCGCCGGGTGGGAGCAGTTCTTC. The chain couples TRBV29-1 to TRBJ2-1; D ambiguous. The germline gives CDR1 SQVTM, CDR2 ANQGSEA. The CDR3 is 9 residues long. With 7 bases removed from V and 10 bases from J, the gap between germline ends came to 8 bases.

The rearrangement uses TRBV6-1 and TRBJ1-5, with D unclear. Trimming shortened V by 6 bases and J by 0 bases, and 12 bases separated the two germline ends. The CDR3 is 15 residues long. Per germline, CDR1 MNHNS and CDR2 SASEGT. DNA of the CDR3: TGTGCCAGCAGGCGAGACATTGTTAGCAATCAGCCCCAGCATTTT. This encodes CASRRDIVSNQPQHF.

The chain uses TRBV20-1 and TRBJ1-5; possibly TRBD1 for D (5 bases). This CDR3 is 14 amino acids long. The germline V gene encodes CDR1 DFQATT and CDR2 SNEGSKA (reference sequence). With 6 bases removed from V and 7 bases from J, the gap between germline ends came to 19 bases. CDR3 DNA sequence: TGCAGTGCCCCTAGGTCAGGGATGGGACAGCCCCAGCATTTT. Its translation is CSAPRSGMGQPQHF.

This clonotype was observed a handful of times. The V and J genes are TRBV19 and TRBJ2-1; a weak D match, TRBD2 (5 bases). Per germline, CDR1 LNHDA and CDR2 SQIVND (reference sequence). This CDR3 contains 15 residues. V lost 6 bases and J 0 bases, leaving 12 bases between the germline ends. The CDR3 DNA reads TGTGCCAGTAGGAGGGAATTTAGCTCCTACAATGAGCAGTTCTTC. Its translation is CASRREFSSYNEQFF.

In this sample, this clonotype turned up a few times. The V gene is TRBV25-1, the J gene TRBJ2-3; the match to TRBD1 covers 9 bases. The germline V gene has CDR1 MGHDK and CDR2 SYGVNS. With 4 bases clipped from V and 10 bases from J, the junction kept 15 bases outside the gene matches. The CDR3 spans 16 residues. The CDR3 spells CASSGTGTGITWAQYF. CDR3 in DNA: TGTGCCAGCAGTGGGACCGGGACAGGGATAACTTGGGCGCAGTATTTT.

This clonotype was seen a handful of times. The chain recombines TRBV7-2 with TRBJ1-4; 8 bases fit TRBD1. The CDR3 length is 15 residues. V lost 2 bases to trimming and J lost 4 bases; unmatched junction nucleotides: 3. The germline CDR1 and CDR2 sequences are SGHTA and FQGNSA. The CDR3: CASSLPTGDNEKLFF. Written as DNA, the CDR3 is TGTGCCAGCAGCTTACCGACAGGGGATAATGAAAAACTGTTTTTT.

This clonotype showed up many times. J is TRBJ2-1 and V is TRBV20-1; possible D gene TRBD2, 6 bases. V was trimmed by 0 bases and J by 4 bases, leaving 10 bases between them. The CDR3 has 14 residues. Germline lookup yields CDR1 DFQATT and CDR2 SNEGSKA (reference sequence). CDR3 sequence reads: CSARDLAEYNEQFF. The CDR3 DNA sequence: TGCAGTGCTAGAGATTTAGCGGAGTACAATGAGCAGTTCTTC.

This chain links TRBV20-1 with TRBJ1-1; D is ambiguous. Germline assignment: CDR1 DFQATT and CDR2 SNEGSKA (reference sequence). The CDR3 is 15 amino acids. V lost 0 bases to trimming and J lost 10 bases, with 21 bases between them. CDR3 bases: TGCAGTGCTAGAGATAACGGGAAAGACCGAGAAGGAGCTTTCTTT. Translation gives CSARDNGKDREGAFF.

V and J are TRBV28 and TRBJ2-3, with a weak D call TRBD2 (5 bases). The CDR3 contains 18 residues. Trimming left V 1 base short and J 2 bases short, with 19 bases between. CDR1 and CDR2 from the germline V gene are MDHEN and SYDVKM. The CDR3 sequence: CASSLSYFERTLTDTQYF. DNA of the CDR3: TGTGCCAGCAGTTTATCATATTTCGAGCGGACCCTCACAGATACGCAGTATTTT.

The V and J genes are TRBV12-3 or TRBV12-4 and TRBJ1-3; perhaps TRBD1 as D (5 bases). With 3 bases removed from V and 0 bases from J, the gap between germline ends came to 9 bases. The CDR3 totals 15 residues. The CDR3 nucleotides read TGTGCCAGCAGTTTCCGGGGCATCTCTGGAAACACCATATATTTT. Translating gives CASSFRGISGNTIYF.

J is TRBJ2-2 and V is TRBV5-1; no reliable D call. The V and J ends lost 5 bases and 0 bases respectively, with 8 bases between them. Germline V gene lookup returns CDR1 SGHRS and CDR2 YFSETQ. There are 14 residues in the CDR3. The CDR3 DNA is TGCGCCAGCAGGTTCGGCCCGAACACCGGGGAGCTGTTTTTT. Its translation is CASRFGPNTGELFF.

Only a few counts were recorded for this clonotype. This rearrangement joins TRBV24-1 to TRBJ2-7; D assignment may be TRBD1 or TRBD2 (6 bases each). Trimming shortened V by 3 bases and J by 7 bases, and 18 bases separated the two germline ends. The CDR3 loop spans 15 amino acids. The germline CDR1 and CDR2 sequences are KGHDR and SFDVKD. CDR3 loop: CATSDTGRTAGEQYF. The CDR3 DNA reads as TGTGCCACCAGTGATACAGGGAGGACCGCAGGAGAGCAGTACTTC.

This sequence joins TRBV6-1 and TRBJ2-6; D not certain. V was clipped by 5 bases and J by 0 bases, with 11 bases between them. The CDR3 sequence is 16 residues long. In germline, CDR1 is MNHNS, CDR2 SASEGT. For the CDR3, the DNA is TGTGCCAGCAGTCCCGTGGGCAGCTCTGGGGCCAACGTCCTGACTTTC. It is translated as CASSPVGSSGANVLTF.

The V call is TRBV5-1, the J call TRBJ2-1; 13 positions match TRBD2. The ends lost 4 bases at V and 8 bases at J; junction bases unmatched: 15. This CDR3 has 18 amino acids. Looked up from germline, CDR1 is SGHRS and CDR2 is YFSETQ. The CDR3 sequence: CASSPTGTSGAFIDEQFF. CDR3 in DNA: TGCGCCAGCAGCCCGACCGGGACTAGCGGGGCCTTTATCGATGAGCAGTTCTTC.

The chain joins TRBV28 to TRBJ2-4, with D perhaps TRBD1 (6 bases). CDR1 and CDR2 from the germline V gene are MDHEN and SYDVKM. Trimming cost V 2 bases and J 6 bases, with 11 bases left between them. The CDR3 covers 14 residues. This CDR3 reads CASSLLGAANIQYF. In DNA form, the CDR3 reads TGTGCCAGCAGTTTACTGGGGGCCGCAAACATTCAGTACTTC.

The J gene is TRBJ2-5, the V gene TRBV7-2, with 9 bases lining up with TRBD1. The CDR3 has 16 residues. V lost 1 base, J lost 4 bases, and 7 bases stayed unmatched. CDR1 is SGHTA, CDR2 FQGNSA, per germline. This CDR3 is CASSLGGTGNPETQYF. CDR3 DNA sequence: TGTGCCAGCAGCTTAGGCGGGACAGGGAACCCAGAGACCCAGTACTTC. The full variable domain, rest sourced from reference TRBV7-2 and TRBJ2-5, is GAGVSQSPSNKVTEKGKDVELRCDPISGHTALYWYRQSLGQGLEFLIYFQGNSAPDKSGLPSDRFSAERTGGSVSTLTIQRTQQEDSAVYLCASSLGGTGNPETQYFGPGTRLLVL.

V usage is TRBV7-2 and J usage is TRBJ1-1; D gene unclear. V was cut by 1 base and J by 11 bases, with 8 bases left in between. The germline CDR1 and CDR2 sequences are SGHTA and FQGNSA. The CDR3 is 11 amino acids. CDR3 sequence reads: CASSLVLDAFF. Here the CDR3 DNA reads TGTGCCAGCAGCTTAGTTTTGGATGCTTTCTTT.

This clonotype was counted a few times. The chain is built from TRBV10-3 and TRBJ2-1; the D gene is possibly TRBD2 (6 bases). Trimming removed 2 bases at V and 7 bases at J, with 15 bases between. This CDR3 is built from 15 residues. Germline V gene sequence: CDR1 ENHRY, CDR2 SYGVKD. In DNA form, the CDR3 reads TGTGCCATCAGTGAGGGACATCCGCGGGGTAATGAGCAGTTCTTC. Translated: CAISEGHPRGNEQFF.

This clonotype was counted between two and nine times. The chain is built from TRBV20-1 and TRBJ1-4; D is unresolved. CDR3 length equals 14 residues. The germline CDR1 and CDR2 sequences are DFQATT and SNEGSKA (reference sequence). V was pared by 6 bases and J by 1 base, with 12 bases between. CDR3 nucleotide sequence: TGCAGTGCGCCCCGCCTGGGAACTAATGAAAAACTGTTTTTT. Amino acid sequence: CSAPRLGTNEKLFF.